These 24 T cell receptor beta chains share one sample of origin, sequenced in a study of T cells in localized non-small cell lung cancer. Libraries were prepared by immunoSEQ multiplex PCR; TCRdb keeps only in-frame clonotypes and omits some of them. This table holds fewer than 40,000 clones, approximately 91% found once. Here the sequenced sample was peripheral blood, taken before any cancer treatment. Source of these receptors: a female donor aged 60 or older with stage I lung adenocarcinoma.

CDR3 residues: CASSPSDREYEQYF. The CDR3 region has the DNA TGTGCCAGCAGCCCTTCGGACAGGGAGTACGAGCAGTACTTC. V gene TRBV5-8 combines with J gene TRBJ2-7, with 8 positions matching TRBD1. The germline V gene has CDR1 SGHTS and CDR2 YDEGEE. With V trimmed by 4 bases and J by 4 bases, 7 bases remained unmatched. This CDR3 region has 14 residues.

The V call is TRBV6-1, the J call TRBJ2-5, with a possible D match to TRBD2 (6 bases). Germline V gives CDR1 MNHNS, CDR2 SASEGT. This CDR3 region has 17 residues. The V end lost 2 bases, the J end lost 3 bases, and 19 bases lay between the germline ends. The CDR3 DNA follows: TGTGCCAGCAGTGAAAGGGAGCGGGCAGTCCTGAAAGAGACCCAGTACTTC. This translates into CASSERERAVLKETQYF.

CDR3 nucleotide sequence: TGCGCCAGCAGCCATCGGACAGGGGATGGCTACACCTTC. Its translation: CASSHRTGDGYTF. The chain links TRBV4-3 to TRBJ1-2; 9 bases match TRBD1. Germline CDR1 LGHNA, CDR2 YSLEER. Losses at the gene ends were 3 bases for V and 6 bases for J; bases not matched to a gene: 2. This CDR3 region has 13 residues.

The chain has TRBV11-2 and TRBJ2-1; TRBD1 agrees at 9 bases. The length of the CDR3 is 15 residues. Germline loops: CDR1 SGHAT, CDR2 FQNNGV. Trimming removed 1 base from V and 4 bases from J; junction bases left unmatched: 2. The CDR3 nucleotides are TGTGCCAGCAGCTTAGGACAGGGGGTTTACAATGAGCAGTTCTTC. Protein product: CASSLGQGVYNEQFF.

The CDR3 sequence: CASNSPGYGYTF. CDR3 in DNA: TGTGCCAGCAATTCCCCGGGGTATGGCTACACCTTC. The chain combines TRBV6-5 with TRBJ1-2; no definite D call. Trimming pared 7 bases from V and 5 bases from J, leaving 11 bases between. The CDR3 loop spans 12 amino acids. Per germline, CDR1 MNHEY and CDR2 SVGAGI.

This clone was detected once. This chain connects TRBV7-9 to TRBJ2-3, with D tentatively TRBD2 (6 bases). CDR3 length: 13 residues. Trimming pared 2 bases from V and 4 bases from J, leaving 7 bases between. Germline V gene data show CDR1 as SEHNR and CDR2 as FQNEAQ (reference sequence). The DNA of the CDR3 is TGTGCCAGCAGCTTACTAGCGTCAGATACGCAGTATTTT. Protein: CASSLLASDTQYF.

V and J are TRBV28 and TRBJ1-1, with TRBD1 matching 9 bases. This CDR3 region has 15 residues. Germline lookup yields CDR1 MDHEN and CDR2 SYDVKM. V trimming: 6 bases; J trimming: 7 bases; junction bases outside the gene matches: 12. The CDR3 DNA is TGTGCCAGCAGGAAACCCGGGACAGGGAAGATTGAAGCTTTCTTT. Its translation: CASRKPGTGKIEAFF.

This sequence joins TRBV15 and TRBJ2-2, with unresolved D. Germline V gives CDR1 LNHNV, CDR2 YYDKDF (reference sequence). Trimming left V 0 bases short and J 4 bases short, with 3 bases between. The CDR3 extends over 13 amino acids. Here the CDR3 reads CATSREPTGELFF. The DNA for the CDR3 is TGTGCCACCAGCAGAGAGCCCACCGGGGAGCTGTTTTTT.

This sequence joins TRBV2 and TRBJ2-5; TRBD2 is a possible D gene (5 bases). Per the germline V gene, CDR1 is SNHLY and CDR2 is FYNNEI. The CDR3 is 16 residues long. Trimming took 7 bases from V and 2 from J, leaving 20 bases between them. The CDR3 loop is CASTVARVPLQETQYF. For the CDR3, the DNA is TGTGCCAGCACCGTGGCGAGGGTACCACTTCAAGAGACCCAGTACTTC.

The gene calls are TRBV6-4 and TRBJ2-1, with D maybe TRBD2 (5 bases). The CDR3 extends over 16 amino acids. Germline CDR1 and CDR2: MRHNA and SNTAGT. Trimming shortened V by 0 bases and J by 0 bases, and 9 bases separated the two germline ends. CDR3 protein: CASSDSSGGSYNEQFF. The CDR3, as DNA: TGTGCCAGCAGTGACTCGAGCGGAGGCTCCTACAATGAGCAGTTCTTC.

V and J are TRBV5-4 and TRBJ2-5; D might be TRBD2 (6 bases). This CDR3 spans 14 amino acids. CDR1 is SGHNT and CDR2 is YYREEE in the germline V gene (reference sequence). Between the trimmed V and J ends, which lost 1 base and 5 bases, there was a span of 12 bases. The CDR3 spells CASSLQRSGETQYF. The DNA for the CDR3 is TGTGCCAGCAGCTTGCAACGGAGCGGGGAGACCCAGTACTTC.

This clone came up once. The J gene is TRBJ1-2, the V gene TRBV6-5; D ambiguous. V was pared by 0 bases and J by 8 bases, with 13 bases between. The CDR3 contains 14 residues. Germline CDR1 and CDR2: MNHEY and SVGAGI. The CDR3 region is CASSYSAFPRGYTF. Here the CDR3 DNA reads TGTGCCAGCAGTTACTCGGCTTTCCCGCGGGGCTACACCTTC.

CDR3 DNA sequence: TGTGCCAGCAGTCAGGCACAGTCCTACGAGCAGTACTTC. Its translation: CASSQAQSYEQYF. The chain links TRBV6-6 to TRBJ2-7; D call uncertain. The CDR3 sequence is 13 residues long. Deletions cut 5 bases from V and 1 base from J, with 9 bases between. Germline V gene lookup returns CDR1 MNHNY and CDR2 SVGAGI (reference sequence).

This sequence joins TRBV28 and TRBJ1-4, with TRBD1 identical over 8 bases. Germline values: CDR1 MDHEN, CDR2 SYDVKM. V lost 8 bases to trimming and J lost 7 bases; unmatched junction nucleotides: 3. This CDR3 spans 12 amino acids. Written as DNA, the CDR3 is TGTGCCAGCGGCGGACAGGGTGAAAAACTGTTTTTT. Protein: CASGGQGEKLFF.

The chain has TRBV15 and TRBJ2-1; TRBD2 matches 9 bases. This CDR3 is 16 amino acids long. The V and J ends lost 5 bases and 0 bases, in that order; junction bases with no gene match: 5. Germline V gene data show CDR1 as LNHNV and CDR2 as YYDKDF (reference sequence). The CDR3 is CATSLSGRSSYNEQFF. The CDR3 DNA reads TGTGCCACCAGCCTTAGCGGGAGAAGCTCCTACAATGAGCAGTTCTTC.

This chain uses TRBV10-2 with TRBJ1-1, with TRBD1 matching over 7 bases. Germline V CDR1 and CDR2: WSHSY, SAAADI. CDR3 length equals 15 residues. Trimming at V came to 6 bases and at J to 1 base, leaving 8 bases not matched to a gene. The CDR3 DNA reads TGCGCCAGCAGGGGTGGGACAGCGGAGAACACTGAAGCTTTCTTT. It codes for CASRGGTAENTEAFF.

This chain joins TRBV19 and TRBJ2-1; perhaps TRBD2 as D (6 bases). The CDR3 extends over 17 amino acids. V dropped 5 bases and J dropped 1 base, with 18 bases sitting between them. In germline, CDR1 is LNHDA, CDR2 SQIVND (reference sequence). The chain's CDR3 is CASSAGSLAGSYNEQFF. The CDR3, as DNA: TGTGCCAGTAGTGCCGGATCACTAGCTGGGTCCTACAATGAGCAGTTCTTC.

This clone appeared a single time. The genes are TRBV2 and TRBJ2-3; 11 nucleotides align to TRBD2. Germline-derived CDR1 and CDR2 are SNHLY and FYNNEI. The CDR3 extends over 15 amino acids. The V and J ends lost 6 bases and 3 bases, in that order; junction bases with no gene match: 5. CDR3 sequence reads: CASRGLAAVTDTQYF. CDR3 DNA sequence: TGTGCCAGCAGGGGACTAGCGGCAGTAACAGATACGCAGTATTTT.

The rearrangement links TRBV6-6 to TRBJ1-2, with D possibly TRBD1 on 5 matching bases. This CDR3 comprises 14 residues. The V gene's germline CDR1 is MNHNY and CDR2 SVGAGI (reference sequence). V was trimmed by 7 bases and J by 8 bases, leaving 20 bases between them. CDR3 in amino acids: CASKNWDVGGGYTF. The CDR3 DNA sequence: TGTGCCAGCAAAAATTGGGACGTCGGGGGAGGCTACACCTTC.

V gene TRBV27 combines with J gene TRBJ2-3; TRBD1 is a possible D gene (5 bases). Germline CDR1 and CDR2: MNHEY and SMNVEV (reference sequence). V was cut by 4 bases and J by 0 bases, with 11 bases left in between. The CDR3 consists of 15 residues. The CDR3 DNA is TGTGCCAGCAGTTCATGGACATCTAGCACAGATACGCAGTATTTT. This sequence encodes CASSSWTSSTDTQYF.

CDR3 coding DNA: TGTGCCAGCAGCTCTGGGACTAGCGGGGTTCCCTACGAGCAGTACTTC. Protein product: CASSSGTSGVPYEQYF. The V and J genes are TRBV7-9 and TRBJ2-7; 13 bases match TRBD2. Trimming removed 4 bases from V and 2 bases from J; junction bases left unmatched: 5. CDR1 is SEHNR, CDR2 FQNEAQ, per germline (reference sequence). CDR3 length: 16 amino acids. Full variable domain (rest looked up from reference TRBV7-9 and TRBJ2-7): DTGVSQNPRHKITKRGQNVTFRCDPISEHNRLYWYRQTLGQGPEFLTYFQNEAQLEKSRLLSDRFSAERPKGSFSTLEIQRTEQGDSAMYLCASSSGTSGVPYEQYFGPGTRLTVT.

The chain is built from TRBV21-1 and TRBJ2-3. TRBV21-1 is a pseudogene. The CDR3 contains 15 residues. The CDR3 is CASSNKGGTTDTQYF. CDR3 DNA: TGTGCCAGCAGCAATAAGGGGGGAACCACAGATACGCAGTATTTT.

The chain employs TRBV5-1 and TRBJ1-1; the D gene is possibly TRBD1 (5 bases). The V and J ends lost 1 base and 10 bases respectively, with 11 bases between them. This CDR3 spans 12 amino acids. Germline CDR1 SGHRS, CDR2 YFSETQ. The CDR3 protein is CASSLRGAGAFF. The CDR3 DNA follows: TGCGCCAGCAGCTTGCGGGGCGCGGGAGCTTTCTTT.

This clone appeared a single time. The chain couples TRBV5-1 to TRBJ1-3, with a possible D match to TRBD1 (6 bases). Trimming took off 7 bases at V and 0 bases at J, with 14 bases between the two ends. Germline V gene data show CDR1 as SGHRS and CDR2 as YFSETQ. CDR3 length: 15 amino acids. CDR3 sequence reads: CASPPDRTSGNTIYF. In nucleotides, the CDR3 is TGCGCCAGCCCCCCCGACAGGACCTCTGGAAACACCATATATTTT.